These T cell receptor beta chains were read from a single sample in a study of T cell repertoires in cytomegalovirus infection. TCRdb redid the calling of the reads with MiXCR, one entry per CDR3 protein. This table holds around 440,000 distinct CDR3 sequences, around 11% found once. Material for sequencing was PBMCs. Receptors were obtained from a human donor in good health (CMV status not recorded). Some clones in this sample may be carry-over from other donors' samples. CDR3s include the opening cysteine and the closing phenylalanine or tryptophan. The D gene is left open where the match is weak. The size of a clone is reported for some rows only, either as once, few or many, or as a class for expanded clones.

TRBJ1-4	NA	TRBV19	few	TGTGCCAGTACCCTGGGGGGTCAGGGTGAAAAACTGTTTTTT	CASTLGGQGEKLFF
TRBJ2-1	NA	TRBV7-6	NA	TGTGCCAGCAGCTCGAACACAGCGGAATACAATGAGCAGTTCTTC	CASSSNTAEYNEQFF
TRBJ2-7	TRBD1	TRBV20-1	few	TGCAGTGCTAGGGGGACAGACTCTTACTCCTACGAGCAGTACTTC	CSARGTDSYSYEQYF
TRBJ2-1	TRBD2	TRBV6-1	many	TGTGCCAGCAGAGTCGGCGGGAGGGACTACAATGAGCAGTTCTTC	CASRVGGRDYNEQFF
TRBJ2-4	NA	TRBV6-6	many	TGTGCCAGCAGTTCATCCCGGGACGGGAAAAACATTCAGTACTTC	CASSSSRDGKNIQYF
TRBJ1-5	NA	TRBV20-1	NA	TGCAGTGCCCCGAACCGGGATCTCTTTCAGCCCCAGCATTTT	CSAPNRDLFQPQHF
TRBJ1-6	TRBD1	TRBV5-4	few	TGTGCCAGCAGTCCCCGGGAGGGGGCTTCACCCCTCCACTTT	CASSPREGASPLHF
TRBJ2-2	TRBD2	TRBV28	NA	TGTGCCAGCAGTTCGAGTGGACTAGCGGGAGCCGCCGGGGAGCTGTTTTTT	CASSSSGLAGAAGELFF
TRBJ2-3	NA	TRBV13	NA	TGTGCCAGCAGCGACCGATCCCGCGGCGCAGATACGCAGTATTTT	CASSDRSRGADTQYF
TRBJ1-4	NA	TRBV7-9	many	TGTGCCAGCAGCCCAGGCGGGAGACCTAGGGACGAAAAACTGTTTTTT	CASSPGGRPRDEKLFF
TRBJ2-5	NA	TRBV5-6	many	TGTGCCAGCAGCTGGGACGCAGCCAGAGAGACCCAGTACTTC	CASSWDAARETQYF
TRBJ2-1	NA	TRBV20-1	NA	TGCAGTGCTAGATCGCGGGACCTGCCCCATGAGCAGTTCTTC	CSARSRDLPHEQFF
TRBJ2-7	TRBD2	TRBV5-1	many	TGCGCCAGCAGCTACGGGACTAGCGGGACCACCTACGAGCAGTACTTC	CASSYGTSGTTYEQYF
TRBJ2-3	NA	TRBV28	many	TGTGCCAGCACCCTATACAGGACTAGCACAGATACGCAGTATTTT	CASTLYRTSTDTQYF
TRBJ2-1	TRBD1	TRBV7-8	many	TGTGCCAGCAGCTTAGACAGGGGTTCCTACAATGAGCAGTTCTTC	CASSLDRGSYNEQFF
TRBJ2-2	NA	TRBV28	few	TGTGCCAGCGTAGGATCCGGGGAGCTGTTTTTT	CASVGSGELFF
TRBJ1-1	NA	TRBV7-2	many	TGTGCCAGCAGCTCCTATTCAACTCCTGAAGCTTTCTTT	CASSSYSTPEAFF
TRBJ2-7	TRBD2	TRBV20-1	NA	TGCAGTGCGCGGACTAGCGGGATGTACTACGAGCAGTACTTC	CSARTSGMYYEQYF
TRBJ2-7	TRBD2	TRBV28	many	TGTGCCAGCACGGGACTAGCGTACGAGCAGTACTTC	CASTGLAYEQYF
TRBJ2-1	TRBD2	TRBV10-2	few	TGCGCCAGCAGTGAGGGGCCGGGACTAGCGGGAGGTACGTCCTACAATGAGCAGTTCTTC	CASSEGPGLAGGTSYNEQFF
TRBJ2-7	TRBD2	TRBV3-1	NA	TGTGCCAGCAGCCAAGATCTCACTAGCGGGCCCTCCTACGAGCAGTACTTC	CASSQDLTSGPSYEQYF
TRBJ2-1	NA	TRBV10-3	many	TGTGCCACCTCCGGTAGGGTATCGGACAATGAGCAGTTCTTC	CATSGRVSDNEQFF
TRBJ2-5	NA	TRBV5-1	NA	TGCGCCAGCAGCTTGGAGACCCAAGAGACCCAGTACTTC	CASSLETQETQYF
TRBJ2-3	NA	TRBV7-2	many	TGTGCCAGCAGCCCGCGACAGGCCACAGATACGCAGTATTTT	CASSPRQATDTQYF
TRBJ1-1	TRBD1	TRBV20-1	NA	TGCAGTGCTAGAGATCAGGGAGGGGGCGGTACTGAAGCTTTCTTT	CSARDQGGGGTEAFF
TRBJ2-1	NA	TRBV5-4	few	TGTGCCAGCAGCTTACGGTCCACAGATGGTGAGCAGTTCTTC	CASSLRSTDGEQFF
TRBJ2-1	TRBD2	TRBV6-2/TRBV6-3	many	TGTGCCAGCAGTTACCTCCCCGGGACTAGCGGGAGGGTTGACGAGCAGTTCTTC	CASSYLPGTSGRVDEQFF